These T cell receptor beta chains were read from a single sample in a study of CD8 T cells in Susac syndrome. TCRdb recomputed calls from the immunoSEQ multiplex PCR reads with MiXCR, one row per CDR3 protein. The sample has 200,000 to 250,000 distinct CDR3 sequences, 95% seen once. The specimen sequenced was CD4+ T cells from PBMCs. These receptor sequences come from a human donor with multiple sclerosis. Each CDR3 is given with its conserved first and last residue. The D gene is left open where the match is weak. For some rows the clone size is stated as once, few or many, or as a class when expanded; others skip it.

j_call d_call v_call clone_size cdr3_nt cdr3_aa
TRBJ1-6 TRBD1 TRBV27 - TGTGCCAGCAGCCGACAGGGTGACAATTCACCCCTCCACTTT CASSRQGDNSPLHF
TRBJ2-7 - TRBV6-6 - TGTGCCAGCAGCGCGACAGTCTACGAGCAGTACTTC CASSATVYEQYF
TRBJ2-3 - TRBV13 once TGTGCCAGCAGGCCAGGCCGCACAGATACGCAGTATTTT CASRPGRTDTQYF
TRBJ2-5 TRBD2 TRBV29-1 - TGCAGCGCAGTGAGATTAGCGGGGGGCGGTAGTCAAGAGACCCAGTACTTC CSAVRLAGGGSQETQYF
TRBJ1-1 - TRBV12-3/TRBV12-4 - TGTGCCAGCAGTCCCGGACTCCGGTTGAACACTGAAGCTTTCTTT CASSPGLRLNTEAFF
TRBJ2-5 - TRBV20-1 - TGCAGTGCTAGTCGGGACGGACGGGGGCGAGAGGAGACCCAGTACTTC CSASRDGRGREETQYF
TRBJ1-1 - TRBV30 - TGTGCCCACGAGAGGGCCTCGTACACTGAAGCTTTCTTT CAHERASYTEAFF
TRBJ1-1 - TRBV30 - TGTGCCTGGAGAACAACAGGGCACACTGAAGCTTTCTTT CAWRTTGHTEAFF
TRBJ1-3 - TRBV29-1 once TGCAGCGTTGATGAGGCCGGAAACACCATATATTTT CSVDEAGNTIYF
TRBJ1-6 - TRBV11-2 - TGTGCCAGTAGGCGTCCGGGGGCAGCGGATTCACCCCTCCACTTT CASRRPGAADSPLHF
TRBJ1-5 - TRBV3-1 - TGTGCCAGCAGCCAAGCCCACGGGTTCCAGCCCCAGCATTTT CASSQAHGFQPQHF
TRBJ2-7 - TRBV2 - TGTGCCAGCAGTGGAGGATACGAGCAGTACTTC CASSGGYEQYF
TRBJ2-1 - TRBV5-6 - TGTGCCAGCAGCTTTGTAGCGCATGAGCAGTTCTTC CASSFVAHEQFF
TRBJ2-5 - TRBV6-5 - TGTGCCAGCAGTTACTCTATGACAGCAGAGACCCAGTACTTC CASSYSMTAETQYF
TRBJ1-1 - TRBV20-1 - TGCAGTGCTAGTCTTGCTGGATGGAAAATGAACACTGAAGCTTTCTTT CSASLAGWKMNTEAFF
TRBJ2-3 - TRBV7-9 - TGTGCCAGCAGCACCTCCGGGGGAGGAGATACGCAGTATTTT CASSTSGGGDTQYF
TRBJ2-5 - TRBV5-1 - TGCGCCAGCAGCCCGGTCGTGGGTCAGGAGACCCAGTACTTC CASSPVVGQETQYF
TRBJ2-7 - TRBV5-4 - TGTGCCAGCAGCCTCGTGGGGCGGGGTAGCTACGAGCAGTACTTC CASSLVGRGSYEQYF
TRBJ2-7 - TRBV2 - TGTGCCAGCAGCCGTTATACCGAGCAGTACTTC CASSRYTEQYF
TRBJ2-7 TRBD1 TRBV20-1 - TGCAGTGCTACCGACAGGGGTAACTACGAGCAGTACTTC CSATDRGNYEQYF
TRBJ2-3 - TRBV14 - TGTGCCAGCAGCCAAGATAGCCCAGGGTTCCGGCGGGATACGCAGTATTTT CASSQDSPGFRRDTQYF
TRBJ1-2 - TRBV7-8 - TGTGCCAGCAGCCTAGCCGCTTTAAGGGCGTATATCACCTTC CASSLAALRAYITF
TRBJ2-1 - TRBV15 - TGTGCCACCAGCAGAGGGAAGGGCGTATCCTACAATGAGCAGTTCTTC CATSRGKGVSYNEQFF
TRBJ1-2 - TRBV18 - TGTGCCAGCTCACCTGAGCAAGTTCATAACTATGGCTACACCTTC CASSPEQVHNYGYTF
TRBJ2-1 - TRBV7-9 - TGTGCCAGCAGCTTATCTGTCTACGGGAATGAGCAGTTCTTC CASSLSVYGNEQFF
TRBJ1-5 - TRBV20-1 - TGCAGTGCTAGTCGCGCGAATCAGCCCCAGCATTTT CSASRANQPQHF
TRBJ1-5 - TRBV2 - TGTGCCAGCAGGGGGGATAGTGTCAATCAGCCCCAGCATTTT CASRGDSVNQPQHF
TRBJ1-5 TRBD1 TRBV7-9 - TGTGCCAGCAGCTTAGGGGACAGGCTTTCCAATCAGCCCCAGCATTTT CASSLGDRLSNQPQHF
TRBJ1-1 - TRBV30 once TGTGCCTGGAGTGCGCCTGGACAGAAATTGAACACTGAAGCTTTCTTT CAWSAPGQKLNTEAFF
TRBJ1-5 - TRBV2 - TGTGCCAGCAGTGAAGGAGGTACGATCAATCAGCCCCAGCATTTT CASSEGGTINQPQHF
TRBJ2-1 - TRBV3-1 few TGTGCCAGCAGTCCCACGGCGGGGACCTACAATGAGCAGTTCTTC CASSPTAGTYNEQFF
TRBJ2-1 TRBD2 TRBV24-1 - TGTGCCACCAGTGATTCAGCGGGGATCATTTACAATGAGCAGTTCTTC CATSDSAGIIYNEQFF
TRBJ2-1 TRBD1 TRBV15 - TGTGCCACCAGCACGGACAGGGGGCGCGTTGAGCAGTTCTTC CATSTDRGRVEQFF
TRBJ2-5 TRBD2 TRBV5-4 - TGTGCCAGCAGCCACGCCGATGGCAGCGGGGGGACCCAGTACTTC CASSHADGSGGTQYF
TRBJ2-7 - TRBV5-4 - TGTGCCAGCAGAGAAGACGGGGCCTACGAGCAGTACTTC CASREDGAYEQYF
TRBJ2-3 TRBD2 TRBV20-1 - TGCAGTGCTACCGGGACTAGCGGGACAGATACGCAGTATTTT CSATGTSGTDTQYF
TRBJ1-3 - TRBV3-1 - TGTGCCAGCAGCCCAATAGTGAACTCTGGAAACACCATATATTTT CASSPIVNSGNTIYF
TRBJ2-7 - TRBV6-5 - TGTGCCAGCAGTTACCGACCTGGAAGATCCGAGCAGTACTTC CASSYRPGRSEQYF
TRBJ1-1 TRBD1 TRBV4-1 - TGCGCCAGCAGCCAAGGGCCAGGACAGGGCTTGGTGAACACTGAAGCTTTCTTT CASSQGPGQGLVNTEAFF
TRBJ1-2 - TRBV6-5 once TGTGCCAGCGGTCAGGCAGTCTCGGGTGGCTACACCTTC CASGQAVSGGYTF
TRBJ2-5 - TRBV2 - TGTGCCAACAAAGGGGCCCAAGAGACCCAGTACTTC CANKGAQETQYF
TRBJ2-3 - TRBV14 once TGTGCCAGCAGCCAGAGGGGCACAGATACGCAGTATTTT CASSQRGTDTQYF
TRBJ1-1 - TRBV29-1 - TGCAGCGTCAACCCCTCTGGCACTGAAGCTTTCTTT CSVNPSGTEAFF
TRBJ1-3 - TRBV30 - TGTGCCTGGAGTCCCACAATCCGCTCTGGAAACACCATATATTTT CAWSPTIRSGNTIYF
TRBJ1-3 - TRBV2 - TGTGCCAGCAGACCGGGACACGGAGATTTCAGCACCATATATTTT CASRPGHGDFSTIYF
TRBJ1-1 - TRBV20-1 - TGCAGTGCTAGACAGGGGCCCGCTGAAGCTTTCTTT CSARQGPAEAFF